This T cell receptor (beta chain) appears in the sequencing data of a study of regulatory T cells in long-lasting Graves disease. With iRepertoire HTBI primers and Arm-PCR of CDR3 regions, TCR beta libraries were built. TCRdb independently ran MiXCR on the multiplex PCR reads; one entry per CDR3 protein. The data hold 350,000 to 500,000 distinct CDR3 sequences, with under 25% observed a single time. The time point denotes: persistent/refractory GD, antithyroid drugs over 5 years with positive TRAb. Construction of the TCR library relied on RNA isolated from PBMCs. CDR1 and CDR2 (germline): SNHLY, FYNNEI. The CDR3 consists of 13 residues. Unmatched junction bases numbered 2, after V lost 8 bases and J lost 5 bases. This clonotype showed up many times.

This TCR was sampled from a female donor with Graves disease. The V and J genes are TRBV2 and TRBJ1-5; 11 bases are a match to TRBD1. The sequences come from peripheral blood mononuclear cells (PBMCs), collected when the disease was refractory, from a patient treated with antithyroid drugs. CDR3 sequence reads: CASWGQGDQPQHF. CDR3 coding DNA: TGTGCCAGCTGGGGACAGGGGGATCAGCCCCAGCATTTT.